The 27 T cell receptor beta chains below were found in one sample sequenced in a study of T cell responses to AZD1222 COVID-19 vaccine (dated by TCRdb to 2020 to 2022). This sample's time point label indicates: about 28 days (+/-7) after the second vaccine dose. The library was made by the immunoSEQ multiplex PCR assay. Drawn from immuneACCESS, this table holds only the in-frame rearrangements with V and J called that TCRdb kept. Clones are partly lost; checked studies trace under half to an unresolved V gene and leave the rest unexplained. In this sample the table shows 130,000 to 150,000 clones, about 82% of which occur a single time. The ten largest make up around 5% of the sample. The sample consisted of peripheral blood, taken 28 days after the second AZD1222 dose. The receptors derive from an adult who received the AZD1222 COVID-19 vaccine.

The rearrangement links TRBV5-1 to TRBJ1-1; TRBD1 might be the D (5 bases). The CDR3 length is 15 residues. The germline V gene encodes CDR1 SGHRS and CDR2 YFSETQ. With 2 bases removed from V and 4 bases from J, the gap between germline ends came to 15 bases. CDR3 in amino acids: CASSLVGRGSTEAFF. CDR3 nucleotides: TGCGCCAGCAGCTTAGTGGGACGGGGGAGCACTGAAGCTTTCTTT. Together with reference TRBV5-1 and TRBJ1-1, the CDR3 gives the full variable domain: KAGVTQTPRYLIKTRGQQVTLSCSPISGHRSVSWYQQTPGQGLQFLFEYFSETQRNKGNFPGRFSGRQFSNSRSEMNVSTLELGDSALYLCASSLVGRGSTEAFFGQGTRLTVV.

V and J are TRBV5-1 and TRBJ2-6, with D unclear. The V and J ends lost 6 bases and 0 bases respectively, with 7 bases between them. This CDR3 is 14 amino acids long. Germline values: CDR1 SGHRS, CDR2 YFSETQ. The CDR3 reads CASTGNSGANVLTF. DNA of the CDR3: TGCGCCAGCACTGGGAACTCTGGGGCCAACGTCCTGACTTTC.

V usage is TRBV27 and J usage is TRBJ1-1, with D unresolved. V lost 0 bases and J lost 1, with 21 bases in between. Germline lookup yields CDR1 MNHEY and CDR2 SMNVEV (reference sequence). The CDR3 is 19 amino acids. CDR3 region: CASSLSWQQELLGNTEAFF. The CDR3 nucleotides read TGTGCCAGCAGTTTATCGTGGCAGCAGGAGTTACTCGGGAACACTGAAGCTTTCTTT.

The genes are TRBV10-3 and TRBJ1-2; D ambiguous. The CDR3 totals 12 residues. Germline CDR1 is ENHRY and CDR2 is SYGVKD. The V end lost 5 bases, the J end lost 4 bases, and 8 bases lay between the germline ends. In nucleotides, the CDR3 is TGTGCCATCAGTACAGACGGCTATGGCTACACCTTC. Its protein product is CAISTDGYGYTF.

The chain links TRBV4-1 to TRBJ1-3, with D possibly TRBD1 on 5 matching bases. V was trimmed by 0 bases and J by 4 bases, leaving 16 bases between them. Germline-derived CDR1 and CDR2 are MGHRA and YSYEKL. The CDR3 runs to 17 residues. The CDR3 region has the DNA TGCGCCAGCAGCCAAGATTGGGGACCCGGGACGGGAAACACCATATATTTT. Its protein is CASSQDWGPGTGNTIYF.

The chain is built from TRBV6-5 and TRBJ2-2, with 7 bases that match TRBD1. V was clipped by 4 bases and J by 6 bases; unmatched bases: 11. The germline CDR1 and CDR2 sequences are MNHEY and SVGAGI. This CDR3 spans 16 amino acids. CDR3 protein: CASSFDRTGVSGELFF. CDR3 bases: TGTGCCAGCAGTTTCGACCGTACAGGGGTGTCCGGGGAGCTGTTTTTT.

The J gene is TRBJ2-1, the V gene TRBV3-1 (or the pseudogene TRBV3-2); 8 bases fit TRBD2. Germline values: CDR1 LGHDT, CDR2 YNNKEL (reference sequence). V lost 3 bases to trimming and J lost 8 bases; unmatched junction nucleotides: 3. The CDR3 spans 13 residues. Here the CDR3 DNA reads TGTGCCAGCAGCCAGCGAGCGGGGGATGAGCAGTTCTTC. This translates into CASSQRAGDEQFF.

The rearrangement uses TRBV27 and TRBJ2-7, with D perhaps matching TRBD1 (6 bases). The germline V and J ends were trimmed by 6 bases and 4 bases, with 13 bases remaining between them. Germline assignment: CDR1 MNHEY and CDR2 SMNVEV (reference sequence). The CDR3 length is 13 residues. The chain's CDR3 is CASRFSGVYEQYF. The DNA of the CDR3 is TGTGCCAGCAGGTTTTCAGGGGTTTACGAGCAGTACTTC.

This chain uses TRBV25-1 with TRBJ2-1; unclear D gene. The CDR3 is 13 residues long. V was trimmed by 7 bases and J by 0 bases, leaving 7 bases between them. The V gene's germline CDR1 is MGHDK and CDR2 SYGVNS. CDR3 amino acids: CASKGVSYNEQFF. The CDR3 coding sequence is TGTGCCAGCAAGGGCGTCTCCTACAATGAGCAGTTCTTC.

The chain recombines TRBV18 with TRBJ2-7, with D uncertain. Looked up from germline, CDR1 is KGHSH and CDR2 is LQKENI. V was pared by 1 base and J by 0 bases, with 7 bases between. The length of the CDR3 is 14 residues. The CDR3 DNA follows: TGTGCCAGCTCACCACAGGGTAGCTCCTACGAGCAGTACTTC. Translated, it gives CASSPQGSSYEQYF.

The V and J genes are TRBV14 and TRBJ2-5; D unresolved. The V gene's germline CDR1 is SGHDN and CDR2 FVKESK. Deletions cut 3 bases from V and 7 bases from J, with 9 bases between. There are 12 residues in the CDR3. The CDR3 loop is CASSQSIGTQYF. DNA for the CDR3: TGTGCCAGCAGCCAGTCCATAGGGACCCAGTACTTC.

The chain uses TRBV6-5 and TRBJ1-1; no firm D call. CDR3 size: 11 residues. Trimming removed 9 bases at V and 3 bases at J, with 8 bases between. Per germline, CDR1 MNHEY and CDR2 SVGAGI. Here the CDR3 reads CARPGDTEAFF. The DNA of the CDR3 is TGTGCCAGGCCTGGGGACACTGAAGCTTTCTTT.

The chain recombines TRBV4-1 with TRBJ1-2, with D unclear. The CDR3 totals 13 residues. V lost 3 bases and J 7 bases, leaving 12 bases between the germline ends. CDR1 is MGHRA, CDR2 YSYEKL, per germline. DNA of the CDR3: TGCGCCAGCAGCCAGGACCGCCTCGGTGGCTACACCTTC. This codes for CASSQDRLGGYTF.

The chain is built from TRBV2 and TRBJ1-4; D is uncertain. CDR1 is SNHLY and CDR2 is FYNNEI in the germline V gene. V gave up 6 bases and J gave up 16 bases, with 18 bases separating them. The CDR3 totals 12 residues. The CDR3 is CASSPEALGPFF. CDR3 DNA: TGTGCCAGCAGCCCGGAGGCCCTAGGTCCGTTTTTT.

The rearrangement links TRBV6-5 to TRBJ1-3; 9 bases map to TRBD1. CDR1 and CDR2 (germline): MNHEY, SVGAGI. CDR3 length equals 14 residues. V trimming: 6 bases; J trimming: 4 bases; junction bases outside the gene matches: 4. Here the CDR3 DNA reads TGTGCCAGCAGCACAGGGACAGGGGGAAACACCATATATTTT. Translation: CASSTGTGGNTIYF.

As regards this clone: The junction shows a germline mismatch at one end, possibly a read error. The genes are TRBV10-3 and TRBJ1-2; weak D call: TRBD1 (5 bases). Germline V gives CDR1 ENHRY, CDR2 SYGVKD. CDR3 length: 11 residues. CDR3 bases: TGTGCCATCAGTGATTTGGTACAGGTCGCCTTC. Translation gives CAISDLVQVAF.

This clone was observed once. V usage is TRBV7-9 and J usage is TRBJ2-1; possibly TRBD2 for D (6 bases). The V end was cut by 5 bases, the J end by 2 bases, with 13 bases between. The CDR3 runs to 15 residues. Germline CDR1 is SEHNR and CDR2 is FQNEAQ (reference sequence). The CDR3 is CASSPPGGTYNEQFF. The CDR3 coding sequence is TGTGCCAGCAGCCCACCCGGGGGTACCTACAATGAGCAGTTCTTC.

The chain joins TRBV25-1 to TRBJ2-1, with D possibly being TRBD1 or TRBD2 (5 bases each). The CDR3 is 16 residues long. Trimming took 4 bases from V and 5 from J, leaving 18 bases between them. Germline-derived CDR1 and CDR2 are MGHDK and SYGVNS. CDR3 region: CASSGHLRDANNEQFF. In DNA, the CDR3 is TGTGCCAGCAGTGGCCACCTCCGGGACGCAAACAATGAGCAGTTCTTC.

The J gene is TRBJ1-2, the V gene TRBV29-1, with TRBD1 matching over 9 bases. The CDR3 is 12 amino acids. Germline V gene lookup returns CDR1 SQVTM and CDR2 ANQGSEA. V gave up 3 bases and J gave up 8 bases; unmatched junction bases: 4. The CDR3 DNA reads TGCAGCGTTGAGGGACAGGGCGGCGGCTACACCTTC. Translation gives CSVEGQGGGYTF.

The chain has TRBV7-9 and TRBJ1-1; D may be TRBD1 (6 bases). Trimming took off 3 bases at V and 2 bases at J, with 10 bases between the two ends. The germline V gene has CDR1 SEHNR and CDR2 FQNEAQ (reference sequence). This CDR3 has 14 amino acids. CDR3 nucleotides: TGTGCCAGCAGCTTGGGGGGCAGCAACACTGAAGCTTTCTTT. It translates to CASSLGGSNTEAFF.

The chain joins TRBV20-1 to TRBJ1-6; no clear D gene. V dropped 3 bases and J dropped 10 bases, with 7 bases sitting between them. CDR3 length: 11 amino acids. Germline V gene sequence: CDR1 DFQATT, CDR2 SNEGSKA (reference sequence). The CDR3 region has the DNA TGCAGTGCTAGCAGCGGCTCACCCCTCCACTTT. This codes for CSASSGSPLHF.

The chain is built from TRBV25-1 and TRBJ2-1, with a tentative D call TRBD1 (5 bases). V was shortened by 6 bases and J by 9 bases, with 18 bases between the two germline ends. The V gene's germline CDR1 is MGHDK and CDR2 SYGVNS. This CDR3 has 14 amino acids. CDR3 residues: CASRHRSGNSEQFF. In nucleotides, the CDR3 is TGTGCCAGCAGGCATCGTTCAGGGAATAGTGAGCAGTTCTTC.

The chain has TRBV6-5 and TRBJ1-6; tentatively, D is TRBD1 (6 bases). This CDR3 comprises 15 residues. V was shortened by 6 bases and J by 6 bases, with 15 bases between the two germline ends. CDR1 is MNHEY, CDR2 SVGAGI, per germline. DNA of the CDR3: TGTGCCAGCAGAGGGACACAGATAGGTAATTCACCCCTCCACTTT. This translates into CASRGTQIGNSPLHF.

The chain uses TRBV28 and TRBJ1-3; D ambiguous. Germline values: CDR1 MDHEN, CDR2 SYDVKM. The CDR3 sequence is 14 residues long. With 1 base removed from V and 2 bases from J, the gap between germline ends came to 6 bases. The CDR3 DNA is TGTGCCAGCAGTTTATCCTCAGCTGGAAACACCATATATTTT. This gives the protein CASSLSSAGNTIYF.

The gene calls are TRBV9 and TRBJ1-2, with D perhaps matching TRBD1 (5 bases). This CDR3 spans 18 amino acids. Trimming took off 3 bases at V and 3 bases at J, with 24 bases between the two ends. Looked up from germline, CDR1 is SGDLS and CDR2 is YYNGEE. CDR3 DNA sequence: TGTGCCAGCAGCGAAGGGGCAGGGATAAGTTTATGGGACTATGGCTACACCTTC. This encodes CASSEGAGISLWDYGYTF.

Written as DNA, the CDR3 is TGCAGTGCTATGGGACAGCCCCTTGACACCTTC. This sequence encodes CSAMGQPLDTF. The V and J genes are TRBV20-1 and TRBJ1-2; 7 bases align to TRBD1. Per the germline V gene, CDR1 is DFQATT and CDR2 is SNEGSKA (reference sequence). After removal of 4 bases from V and 12 bases from J, the junction contained 8 bases not matched to a gene. There are 11 residues in the CDR3.

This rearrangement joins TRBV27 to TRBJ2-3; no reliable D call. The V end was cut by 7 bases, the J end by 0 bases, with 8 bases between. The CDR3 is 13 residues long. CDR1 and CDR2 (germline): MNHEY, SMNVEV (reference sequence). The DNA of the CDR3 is TGTGCCAGCAATAGGCAGAGCACAGATACGCAGTATTTT. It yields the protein CASNRQSTDTQYF.